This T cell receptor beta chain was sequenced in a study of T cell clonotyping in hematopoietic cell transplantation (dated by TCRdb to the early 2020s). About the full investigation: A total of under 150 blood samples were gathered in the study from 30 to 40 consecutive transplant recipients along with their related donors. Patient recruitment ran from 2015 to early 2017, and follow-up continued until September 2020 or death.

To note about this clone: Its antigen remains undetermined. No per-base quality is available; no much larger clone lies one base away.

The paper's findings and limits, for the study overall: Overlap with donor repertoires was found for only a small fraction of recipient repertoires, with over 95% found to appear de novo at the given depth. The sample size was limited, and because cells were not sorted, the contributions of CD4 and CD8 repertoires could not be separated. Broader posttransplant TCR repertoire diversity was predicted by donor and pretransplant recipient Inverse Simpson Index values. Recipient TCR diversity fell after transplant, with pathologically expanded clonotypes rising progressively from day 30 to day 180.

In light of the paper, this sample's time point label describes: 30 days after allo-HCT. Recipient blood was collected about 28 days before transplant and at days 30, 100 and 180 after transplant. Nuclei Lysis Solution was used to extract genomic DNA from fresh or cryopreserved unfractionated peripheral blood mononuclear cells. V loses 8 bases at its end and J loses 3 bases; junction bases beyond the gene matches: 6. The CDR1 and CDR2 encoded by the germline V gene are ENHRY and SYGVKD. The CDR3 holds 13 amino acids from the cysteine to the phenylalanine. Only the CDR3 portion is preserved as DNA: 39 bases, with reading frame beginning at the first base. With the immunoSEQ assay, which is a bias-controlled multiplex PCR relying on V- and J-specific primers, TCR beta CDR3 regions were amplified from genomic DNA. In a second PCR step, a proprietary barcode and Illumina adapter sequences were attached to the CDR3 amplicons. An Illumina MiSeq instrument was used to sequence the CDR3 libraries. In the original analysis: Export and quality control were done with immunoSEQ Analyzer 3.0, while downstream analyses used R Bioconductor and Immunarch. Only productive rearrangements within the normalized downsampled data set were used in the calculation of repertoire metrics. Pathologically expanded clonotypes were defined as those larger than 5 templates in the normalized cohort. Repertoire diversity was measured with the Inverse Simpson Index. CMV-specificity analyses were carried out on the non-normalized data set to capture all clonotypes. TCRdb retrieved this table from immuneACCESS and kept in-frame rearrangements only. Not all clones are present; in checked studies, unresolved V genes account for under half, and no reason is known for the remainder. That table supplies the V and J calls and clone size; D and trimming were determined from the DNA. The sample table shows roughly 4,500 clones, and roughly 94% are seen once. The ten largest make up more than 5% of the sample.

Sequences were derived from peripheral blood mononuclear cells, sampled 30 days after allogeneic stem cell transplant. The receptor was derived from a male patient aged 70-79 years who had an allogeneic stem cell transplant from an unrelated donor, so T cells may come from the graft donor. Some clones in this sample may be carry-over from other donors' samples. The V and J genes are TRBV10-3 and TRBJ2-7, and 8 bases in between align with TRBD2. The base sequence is TGTGCCATCGGTGGACTAGCAAACTACGAGCAGTACTTC. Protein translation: CAIGGLANYEQYF.